This record covers a single T cell receptor beta chain. No base qualities exist here, and no much larger clone lies one base off it. The source of the sample is a study of human CD4 T cells and Enterobacteriaceae (dated by TCRdb to the early 2020s). Concerning the study at large: The bacteria used for stimulation were E. coli, K. pneumoniae, E. aerogenes, S. flexneri, S. sonnei, S. typhimurium and S. aureus, and the bacteria were heat-inactivated after culture.

Survey-level sequencing, with a detection sensitivity of one cell in 40,000, was applied to the CFSE-low antigen-reactive cultures. Genomic DNA was extracted from cell pellets with the QIAamp DNA Micro Kit, and its quantity and purity were checked by spectrophotometry. Amplification of TCR Vbeta CDR3 regions was performed with the immunoSEQ multiplex PCR assay. Amplicons were sequenced on the Illumina HiSeq platform. The retrieved sequences were 87 nucleotides long and included the CDR3 region. The study's processing was this. A clonotype was defined as a unique productive TCR Vbeta nucleotide sequence, quantified by productive template frequency from ImmunoSEQ Analyzer V3.0. Expanded clonotypes were defined by a threshold at the top 5th percentile of each frequency-ranked repertoire. Repertoire overlap was calculated as Chao-Jaccard using the R package fossil and displayed by nonmetric multidimensional scaling using the R package MASS. What TCRdb holds here is the immuneACCESS table cut down to in-frame rearrangements. Part of the clones is not present; checked against another copy, under half of the missing clones reflect an unresolved V gene, and the others are unexplained. V, J and clone size derive from that table, while D and trimming were established from the DNA sequence. The sample profile shows about 630 clones; 30% to 40% of them were found once. The ten biggest clones cover around a third of the sample.

Proliferating activated T cells were FACS-sorted as CFSE-low CD25+ ICOS+ cells after roughly 6-7 days. Sorted memory CD4+ T cells were CFSE-labeled and cultured at a 2:1 ratio with irradiated autologous monocytes pulsed with antigen. Memory CD4+ T cells, defined as all CD4+ cells other than CD45RA+CCR7+CD95- naive cells, were FACS-sorted on a FACSAria III to a purity of over 95%. Healthy donor blood was obtained from blood donation centers in Switzerland. Total CD4+ T cells and monocytes were enriched by positive selection with CD4 and CD14 magnetic microbeads. CD8+, CD14+, CD16+, CD56+, CD19+ and CD25-bright cells were excluded prior to sorting. Bacteria were heat-inactivated at 60°C for two to three hours and added at two particles per monocyte; M. tuberculosis lysate was used at about 2.7 ug/ml. Sequencing of TCR Vbeta genes was performed on CFSE-low memory CD4+ T cells that proliferated following primary stimulation with Enterobacteriaceae or control bacteria. Analysis of each bacteria-reactive repertoire was performed in two to four different donors across two independent experiments. Peripheral blood mononuclear cells were isolated from donor blood using Ficoll-Paque Plus.

V trim: 7 bases; J trim: 1 base; unmatched bases: 9. From a lookup of the germline V gene, CDR1 and CDR2 are WSHSY and SAAADI. The CDR3, from cysteine to phenylalanine, totals 15 residues. The sequence is cut down to CDR3 DNA, 45 bases in frame from base 1. Results and caveats for the whole study, not just this receptor: Enterobacteriaceae-reactive repertoires were polyclonal but contained fewer clonotypes than S. aureus- or M. tuberculosis-reactive repertoires, and they co-clustered together. Clonotypes shared across Enterobacteriaceae cultures accounted for about 26-55% of unique rearrangements but roughly 65-95% of templates, whereas sharing with control bacteria was rare.

Sequenced material: bacteria-reactive CD4+ T cells grown in culture. Taken with the paper, the label for cell subset or site translates to: CFSE-low proliferating memory CD4 T cells sorted after in vitro stimulation with a heat-inactivated bacterium or M. tuberculosis lysate. The rearrangement combines TRBV10-2 with TRBJ1-1, with 7 central nucleotides matching TRBD1. The clonotype comes from a human donor in good health. The CDR3 has the sequence CASNHRGGSNTEAFF. The DNA is as follows: TGCGCCAGCAATCACAGGGGCGGCTCGAACACTGAAGCTTTCTTT.